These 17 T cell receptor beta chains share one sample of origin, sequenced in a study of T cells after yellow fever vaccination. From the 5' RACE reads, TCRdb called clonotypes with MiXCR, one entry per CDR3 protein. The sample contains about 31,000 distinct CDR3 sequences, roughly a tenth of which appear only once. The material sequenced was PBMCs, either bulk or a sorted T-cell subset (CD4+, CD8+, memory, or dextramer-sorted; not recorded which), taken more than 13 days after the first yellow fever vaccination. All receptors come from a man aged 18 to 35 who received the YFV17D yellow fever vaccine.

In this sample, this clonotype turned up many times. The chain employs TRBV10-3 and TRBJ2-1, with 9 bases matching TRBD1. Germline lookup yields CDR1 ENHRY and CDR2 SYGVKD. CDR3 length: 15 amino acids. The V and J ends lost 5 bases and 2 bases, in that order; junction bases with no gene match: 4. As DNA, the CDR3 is TGTGCCATCAGTCCCGGGACAGGGACCTACAATGAGCAGTTCTTC. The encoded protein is CAISPGTGTYNEQFF.

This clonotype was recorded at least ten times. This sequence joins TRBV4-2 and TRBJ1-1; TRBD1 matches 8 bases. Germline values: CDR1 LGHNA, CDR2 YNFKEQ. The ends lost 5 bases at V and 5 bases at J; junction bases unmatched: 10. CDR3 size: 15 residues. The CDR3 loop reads CASSSPVGQGTEAFF. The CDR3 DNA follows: TGTGCCAGCAGCTCTCCGGTAGGACAGGGAACTGAAGCTTTCTTT.

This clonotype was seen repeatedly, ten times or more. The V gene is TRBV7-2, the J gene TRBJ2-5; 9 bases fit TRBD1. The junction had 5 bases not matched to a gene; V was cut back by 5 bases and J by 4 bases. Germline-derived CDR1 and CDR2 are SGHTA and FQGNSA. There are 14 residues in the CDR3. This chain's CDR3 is CASSRGQGRETQYF. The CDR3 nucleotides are TGTGCCAGCAGCCGAGGACAGGGGAGAGAGACCCAGTACTTC. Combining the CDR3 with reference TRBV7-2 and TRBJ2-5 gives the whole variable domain GAGVSQSPSNKVTEKGKDVELRCDPISGHTALYWYRQSLGQGLEFLIYFQGNSAPDKSGLPSDRFSAERTGGSVSTLTIQRTQQEDSAVYLCASSRGQGRETQYFGPGTRLLVL.

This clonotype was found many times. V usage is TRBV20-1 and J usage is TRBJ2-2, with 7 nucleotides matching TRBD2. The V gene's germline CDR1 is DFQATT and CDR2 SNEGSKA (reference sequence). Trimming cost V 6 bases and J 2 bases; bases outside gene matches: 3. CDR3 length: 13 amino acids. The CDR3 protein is CSAGGFNTGELFF. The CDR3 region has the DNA TGCAGTGCGGGGGGGTTTAACACCGGGGAGCTGTTTTTT.

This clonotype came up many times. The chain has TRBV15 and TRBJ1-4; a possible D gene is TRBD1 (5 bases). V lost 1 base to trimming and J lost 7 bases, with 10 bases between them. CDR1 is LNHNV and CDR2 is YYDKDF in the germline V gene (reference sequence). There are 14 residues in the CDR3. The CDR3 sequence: CATSRAGQGEKLFF. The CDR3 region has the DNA TGTGCCACCAGCAGAGCGGGGCAGGGTGAAAAACTGTTTTTT.

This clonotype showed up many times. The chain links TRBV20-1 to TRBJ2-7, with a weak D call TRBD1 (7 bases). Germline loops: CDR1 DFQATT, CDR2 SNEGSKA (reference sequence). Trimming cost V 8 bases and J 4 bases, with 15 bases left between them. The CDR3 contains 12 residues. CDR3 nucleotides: TGCAGTACTACCCCAGGGGGGTACGAGCAGTACTTC. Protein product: CSTTPGGYEQYF.

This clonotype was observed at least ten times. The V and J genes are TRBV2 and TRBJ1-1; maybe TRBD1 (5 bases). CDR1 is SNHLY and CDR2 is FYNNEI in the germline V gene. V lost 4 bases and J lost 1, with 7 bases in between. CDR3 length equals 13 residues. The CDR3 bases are TGTGCCAGCAGTGGACAGCCGAACACTGAAGCTTTCTTT. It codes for CASSGQPNTEAFF. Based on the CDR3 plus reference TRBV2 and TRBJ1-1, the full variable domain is EPEVTQTPSHQVTQMGQEVILRCVPISNHLYFYWYRQILGQKVEFLVSFYNNEISEKSEIFDDQFSVERPDGSNFTLKIRSTKLEDSAMYFCASSGQPNTEAFFGQGTRLTVV.

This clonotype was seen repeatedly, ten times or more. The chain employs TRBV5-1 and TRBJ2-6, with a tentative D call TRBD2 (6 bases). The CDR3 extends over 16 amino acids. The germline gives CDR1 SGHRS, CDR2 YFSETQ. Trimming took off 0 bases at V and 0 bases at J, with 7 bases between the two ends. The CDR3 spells CASSLVGSSGANVLTF. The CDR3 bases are TGCGCCAGCAGCTTGGTCGGGAGCTCTGGGGCCAACGTCCTGACTTTC.

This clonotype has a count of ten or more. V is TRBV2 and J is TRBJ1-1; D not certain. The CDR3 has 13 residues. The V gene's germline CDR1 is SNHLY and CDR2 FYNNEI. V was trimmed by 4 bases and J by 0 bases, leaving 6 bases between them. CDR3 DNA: TGTGCCAGCAGTGTTGGGGTGAACACTGAAGCTTTCTTT. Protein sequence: CASSVGVNTEAFF.

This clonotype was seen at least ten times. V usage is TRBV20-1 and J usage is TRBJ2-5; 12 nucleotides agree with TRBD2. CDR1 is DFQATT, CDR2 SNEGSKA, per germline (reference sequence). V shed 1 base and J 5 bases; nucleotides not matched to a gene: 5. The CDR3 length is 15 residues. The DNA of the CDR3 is TGCAGTGCTAGAGTACCTAGCGGGGGGGTGGAGACCCAGTACTTC. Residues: CSARVPSGGVETQYF.

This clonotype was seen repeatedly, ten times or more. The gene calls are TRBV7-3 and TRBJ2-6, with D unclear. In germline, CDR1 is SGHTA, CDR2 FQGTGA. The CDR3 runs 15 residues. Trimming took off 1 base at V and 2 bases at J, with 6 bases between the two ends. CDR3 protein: CASSLRGPGANVLTF. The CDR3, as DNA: TGTGCCAGCAGCTTAAGAGGACCTGGGGCCAACGTCCTGACTTTC.

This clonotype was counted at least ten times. The CDR3 loop is CAVVSDYRTDTQYF. The DNA for the CDR3 is TGTGCCGTCGTATCGGACTATCGCACAGATACGCAGTATTTT. V and J are TRBV18 and TRBJ2-3; a weak D match, TRBD2 (6 bases). Trimming removed 11 bases from V and 1 base from J, with 16 bases in between. This CDR3 has 14 amino acids. Germline V gene sequence: CDR1 KGHSH, CDR2 LQKENI. The full variable domain, in which reference TRBV18 and TRBJ2-3 provide the parts outside the CDR3, is NAGVMQNPRHLVRRRGQEARLRCSPMKGHSHVYWYRQLPEEGLKFMVYLQKENIIDESGMPKERFSAEFPKEGPSILRIQQVVRGDSAAYFCAVVSDYRTDTQYFGPGTRLTVL.

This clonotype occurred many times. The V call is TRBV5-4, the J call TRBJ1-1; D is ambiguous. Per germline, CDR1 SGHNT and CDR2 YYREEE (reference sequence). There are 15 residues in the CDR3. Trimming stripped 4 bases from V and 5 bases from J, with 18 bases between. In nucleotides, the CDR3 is TGTGCCAGCAGCCGACATGCGGGGTTAACTACTGAAGCTTTCTTT. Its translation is CASSRHAGLTTEAFF.

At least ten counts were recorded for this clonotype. The CDR3 loop reads CASSPQEARAQYF. The CDR3 DNA follows: TGTGCCAGCAGTCCTCAGGAGGCCAGGGCGCAGTATTTT. This chain uses TRBV12-3 or TRBV12-4 with TRBJ2-3, with D perhaps matching TRBD1 or TRBD2 (5 bases each). Trimming pared 5 bases from V and 10 bases from J, leaving 16 bases between. CDR3 size: 13 residues.

The chain's CDR3 is CASSLANLDTEAFF. The CDR3 nucleotides read TGTGCCAGCAGTTTAGCCAACTTGGACACTGAAGCTTTCTTT. The V call is TRBV12-3 or TRBV12-4, the J call TRBJ1-1; D gene uncertain. The V and J ends lost 0 bases and 3 bases respectively, with 8 bases between them. This CDR3 has 14 residues.

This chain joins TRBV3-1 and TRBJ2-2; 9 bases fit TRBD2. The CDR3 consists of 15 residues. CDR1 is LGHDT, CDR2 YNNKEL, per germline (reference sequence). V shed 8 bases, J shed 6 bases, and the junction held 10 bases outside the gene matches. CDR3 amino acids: CASSPSQRGAGELFF. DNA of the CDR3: TGTGCCAGCTCCCCAAGCCAGCGGGGGGCCGGGGAGCTGTTTTTT. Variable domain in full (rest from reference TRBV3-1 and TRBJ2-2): DTAVSQTPKYLVTQMGNDKSIKCEQNLGHDTMYWYKQDSKKFLKIMFSYNNKELIINETVPNRFSPKSPDKAHLNLHINSLELGDSAVYFCASSPSQRGAGELFFGEGSRLTVL.

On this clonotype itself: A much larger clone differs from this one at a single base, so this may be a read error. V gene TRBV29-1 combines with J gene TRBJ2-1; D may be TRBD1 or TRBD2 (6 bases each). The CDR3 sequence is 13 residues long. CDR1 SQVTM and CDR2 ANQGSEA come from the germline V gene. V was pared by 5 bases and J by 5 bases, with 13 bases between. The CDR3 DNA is TGCAGCGTTCGGGGGCGTCTCGACAATGAGCAGTTCTTC. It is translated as CSVRGRLDNEQFF.